The clone carrying this T cell receptor (beta chain) was counted only a few times. As yet, its antigen is unknown. In germline, CDR1 is MNHEY, CDR2 SVGAGI. The CDR3 is made up of 14 amino acids. The trim removed 6 bases at V and 3 bases at J, leaving 5 bases unmatched. Barcoded TCR alpha and TCR beta cDNA libraries with UMIs came from 5'RACE using constant-segment primers. TCRdb analysed the 5' RACE reads with MiXCR anew, one entry per CDR3 protein. The table records over 350,000 distinct CDR3 sequences, approximately 25% of them present only once. These data belong to a study of T-cell memory formation after mild COVID-19. In the study overall: Most TCR clusters belonged to a single donor. Study-wide results and caveats: Memory from before infection featured some responding clones, which suggests cross-reactive memory joined. The authors did not confirm SARS-CoV-2 specificity of second-wave clones peaking day 37.

The sample taken for sequencing was PBMCs or a T cell subset sorted from them (not recorded which). This receptor was identified in an adult woman who had mild COVID-19 (a few samples of this study predate the infection). Cell type and time point are not known. V usage is TRBV6-5 and J usage is TRBJ1-5; the match to TRBD1 covers 7 bases. CDR3 nucleotide sequence: TGTGCCAGCAGGAGGACAGGTATCAATCAGCCCCAGCATTTT. This sequence encodes CASRRTGINQPQHF.